The 17 T cell receptor beta chains below were found in one sample sequenced in a study of metastatic and nonmetastatic thyroid tumors. TCRdb used MiXCR to call clones anew from the PCR reads. The sample records 3,500 to 5,000 clones, around 40% being singletons. No patient had received any treatment before thyroid surgery. Sequenced input: tumor tissue. Receptors were obtained from a female donor with papillary thyroid cancer or a benign thyroid nodule (not recorded which). Some clones in this sample may be carry-over from other donors' samples.

This chain uses TRBV6-5 with TRBJ1-1; D may be TRBD1 (6 bases). With 0 bases removed from V and 0 bases from J, the gap between germline ends came to 14 bases. The CDR3 is made up of 17 amino acids. Germline lookup yields CDR1 MNHEY and CDR2 SVGAGI. The CDR3 bases are TGTGCCAGCAGTTACTCGATCCGGGGGCAAATGAACACTGAAGCTTTCTTT. Its translation is CASSYSIRGQMNTEAFF.

The V and J genes are TRBV27 and TRBJ2-2; 8 bases match TRBD2. CDR3 length equals 14 residues. CDR1 is MNHEY and CDR2 is SMNVEV in the germline V gene (reference sequence). The V and J ends lost 5 bases and 4 bases, in that order; junction bases with no gene match: 3. This CDR3 is CASSPSGGTGELFF. In DNA, the CDR3 is TGTGCCAGCAGTCCCAGCGGGGGCACCGGGGAGCTGTTTTTT.

The table lists this clone with a few counts. This chain connects TRBV6-2 or TRBV6-3 to TRBJ2-7, with TRBD1 matching 10 bases. The germline CDR1 and CDR2 sequences are MNHEY and SVGEGT. V lost 6 bases to trimming and J lost 2 bases; unmatched junction nucleotides: 7. The CDR3 spans 15 residues. The CDR3 sequence: CASSPTGTGAYEQYF. DNA of the CDR3: TGTGCCAGCAGCCCGACCGGGACAGGGGCCTACGAGCAGTACTTC.

Only a few counts were recorded for this clone. The rearrangement links TRBV28 to TRBJ2-3; no definite D call. The CDR3 spans 12 residues. Germline V gene lookup returns CDR1 MDHEN and CDR2 SYDVKM. The ends were cut back, 4 bases at V and 2 bases at J, with 4 bases in the middle. The CDR3 reads CASSSYTDTQYF. The CDR3 DNA follows: TGTGCCAGCAGTTCCTACACAGATACGCAGTATTTT.

This clone showed up just a few times. V and J are TRBV10-3 and TRBJ2-1, with D maybe TRBD2 (5 bases). This CDR3 region has 13 residues. From germline, CDR1 is ENHRY and CDR2 SYGVKD. Trimming cost V 3 bases and J 7 bases, with 10 bases left between them. Here the CDR3 reads CAISESSPNEQFF. The CDR3 DNA sequence: TGTGCCATCAGTGAATCTAGCCCTAATGAGCAGTTCTTC.

This rearrangement joins TRBV6-5 to TRBJ2-7; 11 nucleotides line up with TRBD2. The V segment lost 2 bases and the J segment 4 bases; nucleotides outside the gene matches: 10. Germline V gives CDR1 MNHEY, CDR2 SVGAGI. This CDR3 has 17 amino acids. The CDR3 spells CASSYGSGLAGGYEQYF. The CDR3 nucleotides are TGTGCCAGCAGTTACGGTAGTGGGCTAGCGGGAGGTTACGAGCAGTACTTC.

Here the CDR3 DNA reads TGTGCCAGCAGTTTTTCTTCGGCAGGGAGTAATGAGCAGTTCTTC. This gives the protein CASSFSSAGSNEQFF. The gene calls are TRBV12-3 or TRBV12-4 and TRBJ2-1; perhaps D is TRBD1 or TRBD2 (5 bases each). Trimming pared 3 bases from V and 7 bases from J, leaving 16 bases between. The CDR3 length is 15 residues.

This CDR3 reads CASSLLSGGLGNEQFF. The CDR3 DNA reads as TGTGCCAGCAGTTTACTATCAGGGGGCTTAGGCAATGAGCAGTTCTTC. This chain uses TRBV11-2 with TRBJ2-1; 8 bases are a match to TRBD1. CDR1 is SGHAT, CDR2 FQNNGV, per germline. The CDR3 consists of 16 residues. Trimming cost V 6 bases and J 6 bases; bases outside gene matches: 13.

V and J are TRBV6-2 or TRBV6-3 and TRBJ1-1; no clear D. Germline CDR1 reads MNHEY; CDR2 reads SVGEGT. The CDR3 spans 14 residues. Trimming took 2 bases from V and 2 from J, leaving 9 bases between them. The CDR3 loop reads CASSYTRANTEAFF. In DNA, the CDR3 is TGTGCCAGCAGTTACACCCGGGCAAACACTGAAGCTTTCTTT.

The chain employs TRBV2 and TRBJ2-7; TRBD1 matches 10 bases. CDR1 SNHLY and CDR2 FYNNEI come from the germline V gene. The CDR3 consists of 13 residues. The J segment lost 3 bases and the V segment lost 7 bases, leaving 3 bases of the junction unmatched. CDR3 nucleotide sequence: TGTGCCAGCACCCGGGACAGGGGCTACGAGCAGTACTTC. It codes for CASTRDRGYEQYF.

The chain carries TRBV9 and TRBJ2-6; D remains ambiguous. There are 13 residues in the CDR3. The ends were cut back, 0 bases at V and 4 bases at J, with 2 bases in the middle. Germline-derived CDR1 and CDR2 are SGDLS and YYNGEE. CDR3 bases: TGTGCCAGCAGCGTAGACGGGGCCAACGTCCTGACTTTC. This codes for CASSVDGANVLTF.

The CDR3 DNA reads TGTGCCAGCAGCCCAGGACGGAATAATTCACCCCTCCACTTT. Translation: CASSPGRNNSPLHF. This sequence joins TRBV3-1 and TRBJ1-6, with D unclear. CDR1 is LGHDT and CDR2 is YNNKEL in the germline V gene (reference sequence). CDR3 length: 14 amino acids. Trimming took 4 bases from V and 5 from J, leaving 9 bases between them.

This chain links TRBV6-2 or TRBV6-3 with TRBJ2-1; 8 bases align to TRBD1. The CDR3 is 15 amino acids. V gave up 6 bases and J gave up 3 bases; unmatched junction bases: 7. Per germline, CDR1 MNHEY and CDR2 SVGEGT. This CDR3 reads CASRLQGEGYNEQFF. The DNA for the CDR3 is TGTGCCAGCAGACTACAGGGGGAAGGCTACAATGAGCAGTTCTTC.

This chain joins TRBV24-1 and TRBJ2-7, with 7 positions matching TRBD1. The ends lost 3 bases at V and 5 bases at J; junction bases unmatched: 3. Germline V gene lookup returns CDR1 KGHDR and CDR2 SFDVKD. The CDR3 loop spans 13 amino acids. CDR3 bases: TGTGCCACCAGTGATGACAGGGTCCACGAGCAGTACTTC. It is translated as CATSDDRVHEQYF.

This clone was counted between two and nine times. The rearrangement links TRBV27 to TRBJ2-3, with a weak D call TRBD2 (6 bases). The CDR3 spans 15 residues. Germline CDR1 reads MNHEY; CDR2 reads SMNVEV (reference sequence). Trimming removed 2 bases from V and 1 base from J, with 10 bases in between. The CDR3 nucleotides are TGTGCCAGCAGTTTAGGGGGGACCCGCACAGATACGCAGTATTTT. It is translated as CASSLGGTRTDTQYF.

J is TRBJ1-2 and V is TRBV11-1; tentative D call: TRBD1 (5 bases). From germline, CDR1 is SGHAT and CDR2 FQDESV (reference sequence). This CDR3 is built from 16 residues. V shed 5 bases and J shed 5 bases, with 21 bases lying between them. The CDR3 coding sequence is TGTGCCAGCAGCCTGGGACGGGGGGAAGACTTTTATGGCTACACCTTC. Translating it yields CASSLGRGEDFYGYTF. Looking up the rest from reference TRBV11-1 and TRBJ1-2 gives the full variable domain: EAEVAQSPRYKITEKSQAVAFWCDPISGHATLYWYRQILGQGPELLVQFQDESVVDDSQLPKDRFSAERLKGVDSTLKIQPAELGDSAMYLCASSLGRGEDFYGYTFGSGTRLTVV.

The chain has TRBV7-3 and TRBJ2-2; 8 nucleotides align to TRBD2. The J segment lost 2 bases and the V segment lost 1 base, leaving 9 bases of the junction unmatched. This CDR3 contains 18 residues. Germline V lookup: CDR1 SGHTA, CDR2 FQGTGA. CDR3 bases: TGTGCCAGCAGCTTAATGCGGGCGGGAGGTCTCAACACCGGGGAGCTGTTTTTT. Translated: CASSLMRAGGLNTGELFF.